This T cell receptor beta chain emerged from a study of circulating and synovial CD4+ cells in juvenile arthritis. Study-wide findings and caveats: Circulating pathogenic-like lymphocytes shared a substantially higher fraction of CDR3 sequences with synovium than bulk blood. Circulating pathogenic-like and bulk T cells looked alike by Vbeta family usage. CPL versus bulk CD4 samples: T cell genome counts differed by at least an order of magnitude.

The germline V and J ends were trimmed by 6 bases and 0 bases, with 18 bases remaining between them. The CDR3 covers 17 residues. The germline V gene encodes CDR1 SNHLY and CDR2 FYNNEI. Comments on this clone: Its antigen is still unknown.

Assay: immunoSEQ multiplex PCR; the TCRdb copy retains only in-frame clones and omits some. The table has 30,000 to 40,000 clones, over 90% seen once; the top ten hold 0.68%. Patients with active juvenile idiopathic arthritis donated these samples. The sequencing input was CD4+ T cells from blood. The genes are TRBV2 and TRBJ1-3; D is ambiguous. This sequence originates from a human donor with juvenile idiopathic arthritis. CDR3 residues: CASSSLRGRNSGNTIYF. DNA of the CDR3: TGTGCCAGCAGCTCACTCCGAGGCAGAAACTCTGGAAACACCATATATTTT.